A selection of T cell receptor beta chains follows, all from one sample in a study of blood T cell repertoires in COVID-19. Assay used: immunoSEQ multiplex PCR; TCRdb lists only in-frame clones, some missing. The sample records approximately 70,000 clones, around three quarters being singletons. The sample taken for sequencing was peripheral blood. These receptors were taken from a woman in her 70s with acute or convalescent COVID-19. The CDR3 runs from the conserved cysteine through the conserved F or W.

j_call v_call cdr3_aa
TRBJ1-5 TRBV28 CASSILNQPQHF
TRBJ1-5 TRBV6-4 CASSESGGSNQPQHF
TRBJ2-2 TRBV29-1 CSVRSGQLNTGELFF
TRBJ2-3 TRBV6-2/TRBV6-3 CASSYPSRGGWTDTQYF
TRBJ1-5 TRBV7-8 CASSLTGGRNQPQHF
TRBJ2-7 TRBV13 CASSFSGSTFSYEQYF
TRBJ1-1 TRBV19 CASNSGTVWAFF
TRBJ1-2 TRBV5-5 CASSFDRNYGYTF
TRBJ1-5 TRBV7-2 CASSFRLDREGPQHF
TRBJ1-5 TRBV7-8 CASTPDRNNQPQHF
TRBJ1-2 TRBV28 CASSPFGTGNGYTF
TRBJ1-5 TRBV2 CASSVISETGDSNQPQHF
TRBJ1-3 TRBV10-1 CASSKGVGGSGNTIYF
TRBJ1-2 TRBV7-2 CASSLFPPGQGARSYTF
TRBJ2-2 TRBV27 CASSFLGLAGVNTGELFF
TRBJ1-2 TRBV9 CASSVEVGTGTGYTF
TRBJ1-2 TRBV27 CASSLIKGAGGYTF
TRBJ2-1 TRBV10-3 CAARRGSNNEQFF
TRBJ2-2 TRBV11-2 CASSPRQGSNTGELFF
TRBJ1-3 TRBV5-1 CASSLQGSSGNTIYF
TRBJ1-1 TRBV9 CASSSEDRNTEAFF
TRBJ1-5 TRBV6-5 CASSFQGPLKPQHF